This record looks at one T cell receptor beta chain sequence and its context. The target antigen is unknown. Additional DNA sequences in this sample encode the identical CDR3. The entry originates in a study of beta chain features in type 1 diabetes. Study outcomes and limitations: Among patients with Type 1 diabetes, TCRB CDR3s were moderately but significantly shorter in every one of the four CD4+ subsets.

cDNA synthesis used the whole RNA isolate, giving expressed TCRB sequences. Method: immunoSEQ multiplex PCR; TCRdb's copy keeps in-frame clones and lacks some. The sample carries 810,000 or so clones, 15% to 20% recorded once. Germline loops: CDR1 SGHTA, CDR2 FQGTGA. The ends were cut back, 1 base at V and 2 bases at J, with 5 bases in the middle. The CDR3 totals 13 residues. This receptor was taken from a woman between 18 and 29 years old in good health. The chain has TRBV7-3 and TRBJ1-1; D gene ambiguous. The sample taken for sequencing was naive CD4+ T cells from blood. CDR3 coding DNA: TGTGCCAGCAGCTTAATTGTTAACACTGAAGCTTTCTTT. Its protein is CASSLIVNTEAFF.